This TCR beta chain came from a study of blood T cell repertoires in COVID-19. At the level of the study: The United States, Italy and Spain were the sources of the acute and convalescent COVID-19 samples. Sources were T cells, B-cell-depleted T cells, or PBMCs; the material itself was cDNA or gDNA.

Per the original methods: Nucleated cell number was recorded as an estimate derived from reference gene primer amplification. Generated by immunoSEQ multiplex PCR, the TCRdb table keeps only in-frame clones and is missing some. That table is the source of V, J and clone size, and D and trimming were worked out from the DNA. The sample lists around 15,000 clones, about nine tenths occurring once. V trimming: 11 bases; J trimming: 5 bases; junction bases outside the gene matches: 10. The CDR3 has 13 amino acids. CDR1 and CDR2 from the germline V gene are ENHRY and SYGVKD. J is TRBJ2-3 and V is TRBV10-3, with 7 bases matching TRBD1. Sequencing was carried out using peripheral blood. The origin of this receptor is a human donor in a cohort sampled during active COVID-19. The CDR3 DNA reads as TGTGCCTCCAGTGGGGACAGCGAAGATACGCAGTATTTT. This translates into CASSGDSEDTQYF.